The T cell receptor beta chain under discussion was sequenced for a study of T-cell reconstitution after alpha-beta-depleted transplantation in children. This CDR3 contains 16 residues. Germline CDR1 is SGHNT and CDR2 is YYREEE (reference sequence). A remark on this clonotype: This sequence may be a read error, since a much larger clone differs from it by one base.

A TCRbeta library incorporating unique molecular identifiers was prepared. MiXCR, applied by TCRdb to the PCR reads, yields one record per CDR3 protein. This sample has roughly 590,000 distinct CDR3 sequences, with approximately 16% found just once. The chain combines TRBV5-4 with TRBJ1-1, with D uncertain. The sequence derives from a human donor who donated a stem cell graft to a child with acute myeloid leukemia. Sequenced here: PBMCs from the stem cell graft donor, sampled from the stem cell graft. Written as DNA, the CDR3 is TGCGCCATCAGCTTGGGGAGGGTCAGATCGAACACTGAAGCTTTCTTT. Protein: CAISLGRVRSNTEAFF. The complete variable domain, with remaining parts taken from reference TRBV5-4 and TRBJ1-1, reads ETGVTQSPTHLIKTRGQQVTLRCSSQSGHNTVSWYQQALGQGPQFIFQYYREEENGRGNFPPRFSGLQFPNYSSELNVNALELDDSALYLCAISLGRVRSNTEAFFGQGTRLTVV.